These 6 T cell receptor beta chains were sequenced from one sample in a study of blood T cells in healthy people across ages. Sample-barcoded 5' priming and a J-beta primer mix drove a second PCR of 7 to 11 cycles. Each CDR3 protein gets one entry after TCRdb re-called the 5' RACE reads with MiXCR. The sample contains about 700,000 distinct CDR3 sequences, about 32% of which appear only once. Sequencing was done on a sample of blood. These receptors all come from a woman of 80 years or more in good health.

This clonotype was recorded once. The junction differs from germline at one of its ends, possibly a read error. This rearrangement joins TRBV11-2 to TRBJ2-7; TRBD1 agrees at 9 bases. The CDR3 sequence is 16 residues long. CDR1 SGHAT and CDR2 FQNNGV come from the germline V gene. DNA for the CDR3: TGTGCCAGCAGCTATCGGCGGGACAGGGCGGTCGAGACCCAGTACTTT. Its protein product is CASSYRRDRAVETQYF.

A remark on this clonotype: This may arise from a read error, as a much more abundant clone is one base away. The CDR3 DNA reads TGTGCCAGCAGGGAGTACATCCAGTATGGCTACACCTTC. The encoded protein is CASREYIQYGYTF. The chain has TRBV6-1 and TRBJ1-2; unclear D gene. CDR3 length: 13 residues. Germline loops: CDR1 MNHNS, CDR2 SASEGT. Between the trimmed V and J ends, which lost 6 bases and 5 bases, there was a span of 13 bases.

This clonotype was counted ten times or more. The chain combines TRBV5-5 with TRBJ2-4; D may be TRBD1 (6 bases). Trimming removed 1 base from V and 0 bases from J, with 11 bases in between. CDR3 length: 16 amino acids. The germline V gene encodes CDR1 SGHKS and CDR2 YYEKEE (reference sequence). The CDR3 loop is CASSLNRALAKNIQYF. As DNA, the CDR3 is TGTGCCAGCAGCTTGAACAGGGCCCTAGCCAAAAACATTCAGTACTTC.

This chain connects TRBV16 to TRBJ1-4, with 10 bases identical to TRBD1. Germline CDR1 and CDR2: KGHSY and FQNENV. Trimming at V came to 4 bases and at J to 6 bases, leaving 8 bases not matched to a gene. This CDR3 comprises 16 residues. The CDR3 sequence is CASSRRAGTGDEKLFF. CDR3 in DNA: TGTGCCAGCAGCCGACGAGCAGGGACAGGGGATGAAAAACTGTTTTTT. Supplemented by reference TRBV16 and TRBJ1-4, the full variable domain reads GEEVAQTPKHLVRGEGQKAKLYCAPIKGHSYVFWYQQVLKNEFKFLISFQNENVFDETGMPKERFSAKCLPNSPCSLEIQATKLEDSAVYFCASSRRAGTGDEKLFFGSGTQLSVL.

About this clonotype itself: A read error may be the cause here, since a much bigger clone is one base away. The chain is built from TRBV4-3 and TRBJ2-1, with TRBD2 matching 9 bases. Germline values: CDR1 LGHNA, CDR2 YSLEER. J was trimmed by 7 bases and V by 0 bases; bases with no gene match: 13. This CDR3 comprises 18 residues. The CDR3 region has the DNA TGCGCCAGCAGCCAAGAGCCCGCCTACGGCGGGGGGGGGAATGAGCAGTTCTTC. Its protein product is CASSQEPAYGGGGNEQFF.

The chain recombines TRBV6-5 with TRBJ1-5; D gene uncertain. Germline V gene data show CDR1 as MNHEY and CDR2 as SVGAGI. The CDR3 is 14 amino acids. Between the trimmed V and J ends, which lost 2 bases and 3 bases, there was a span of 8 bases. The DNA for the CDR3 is TGTGCCAGCAGTTACGAGAGAACCAATCAGCCCCAGCATTTT. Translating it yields CASSYERTNQPQHF.